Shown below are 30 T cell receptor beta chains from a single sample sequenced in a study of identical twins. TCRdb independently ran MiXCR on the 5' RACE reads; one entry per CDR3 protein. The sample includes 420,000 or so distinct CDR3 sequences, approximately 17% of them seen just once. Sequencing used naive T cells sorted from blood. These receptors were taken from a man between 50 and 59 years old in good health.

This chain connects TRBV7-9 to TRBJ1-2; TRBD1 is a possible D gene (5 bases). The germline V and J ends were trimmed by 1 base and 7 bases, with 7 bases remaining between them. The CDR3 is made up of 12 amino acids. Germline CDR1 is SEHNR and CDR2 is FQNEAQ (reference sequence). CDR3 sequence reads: CASSLDGAGYTF. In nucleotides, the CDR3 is TGTGCCAGCAGCTTAGATGGGGCTGGCTACACCTTC.

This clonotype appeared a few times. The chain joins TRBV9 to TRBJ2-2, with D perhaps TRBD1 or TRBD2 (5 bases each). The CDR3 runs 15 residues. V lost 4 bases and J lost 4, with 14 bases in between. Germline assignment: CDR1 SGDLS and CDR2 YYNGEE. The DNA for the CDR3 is TGTGCCAGCAGCCTGTGGGGGAGTTCCACCGGGGAGCTGTTTTTT. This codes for CASSLWGSSTGELFF.

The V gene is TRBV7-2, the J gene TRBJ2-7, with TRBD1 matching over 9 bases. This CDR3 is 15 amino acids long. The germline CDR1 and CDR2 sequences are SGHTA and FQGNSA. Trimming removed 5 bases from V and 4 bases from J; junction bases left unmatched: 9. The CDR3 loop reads CASSSGTGFGYEQYF. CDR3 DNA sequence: TGTGCCAGCAGCAGCGGGACAGGGTTCGGGTACGAGCAGTACTTC.

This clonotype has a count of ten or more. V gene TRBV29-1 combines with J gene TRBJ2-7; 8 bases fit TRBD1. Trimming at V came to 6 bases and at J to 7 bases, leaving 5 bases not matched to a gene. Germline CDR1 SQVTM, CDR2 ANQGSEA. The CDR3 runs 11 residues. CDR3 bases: TGCAGCGTGCAGGGGGCGGGGGAGCAGTACTTC. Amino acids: CSVQGAGEQYF.

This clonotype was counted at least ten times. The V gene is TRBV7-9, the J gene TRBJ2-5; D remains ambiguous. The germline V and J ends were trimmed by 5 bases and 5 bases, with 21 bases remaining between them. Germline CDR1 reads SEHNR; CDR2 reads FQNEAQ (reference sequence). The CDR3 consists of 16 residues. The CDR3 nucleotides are TGTGCCAGCAGCATTAAACCGGGCGTCAAGAGGGAGACCCAGTACTTC. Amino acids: CASSIKPGVKRETQYF. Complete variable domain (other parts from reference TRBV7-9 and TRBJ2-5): DTGVSQNPRHKITKRGQNVTFRCDPISEHNRLYWYRQTLGQGPEFLTYFQNEAQLEKSRLLSDRFSAERPKGSFSTLEIQRTEQGDSAMYLCASSIKPGVKRETQYFGPGTRLLVL.

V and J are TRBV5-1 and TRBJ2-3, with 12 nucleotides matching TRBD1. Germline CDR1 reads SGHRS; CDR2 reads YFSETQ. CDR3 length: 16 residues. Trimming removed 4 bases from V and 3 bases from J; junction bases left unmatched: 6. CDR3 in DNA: TGCGCCAGCAGCATGGGACAGGGGGCGAAAACAGATACGCAGTATTTT. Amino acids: CASSMGQGAKTDTQYF. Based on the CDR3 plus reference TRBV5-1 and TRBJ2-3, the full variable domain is KAGVTQTPRYLIKTRGQQVTLSCSPISGHRSVSWYQQTPGQGLQFLFEYFSETQRNKGNFPGRFSGRQFSNSRSEMNVSTLELGDSALYLCASSMGQGAKTDTQYFGPGTRLTVL.

The CDR3 reads CASHKQGAGYTQYF. The CDR3, as DNA: TGTGCCAGCCATAAACAGGGGGCAGGGTATACGCAGTATTTT. The V gene is TRBV12-3 or TRBV12-4, the J gene TRBJ2-3; 9 bases line up with TRBD1. The CDR3 is 14 amino acids. J gave up 7 bases and V 8 bases, and 10 bases lay outside the gene matches.

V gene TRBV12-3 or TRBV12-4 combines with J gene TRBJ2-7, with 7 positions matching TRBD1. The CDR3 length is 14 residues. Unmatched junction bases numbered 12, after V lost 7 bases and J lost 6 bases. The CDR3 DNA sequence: TGTGCCAGCACCCCTGCCGGGACAGTCCGCGAGCAGTACTTC. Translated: CASTPAGTVREQYF.

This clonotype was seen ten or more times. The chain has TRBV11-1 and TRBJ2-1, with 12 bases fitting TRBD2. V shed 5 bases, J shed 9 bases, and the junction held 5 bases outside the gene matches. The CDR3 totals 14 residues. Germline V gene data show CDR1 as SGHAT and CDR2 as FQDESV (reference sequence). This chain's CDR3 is CASSQTSGSGEQFF. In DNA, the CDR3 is TGTGCCAGCAGCCAGACTAGCGGGAGCGGTGAGCAGTTCTTC. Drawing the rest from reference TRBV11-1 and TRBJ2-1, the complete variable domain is EAEVAQSPRYKITEKSQAVAFWCDPISGHATLYWYRQILGQGPELLVQFQDESVVDDSQLPKDRFSAERLKGVDSTLKIQPAELGDSAMYLCASSQTSGSGEQFFGPGTRLTVL.

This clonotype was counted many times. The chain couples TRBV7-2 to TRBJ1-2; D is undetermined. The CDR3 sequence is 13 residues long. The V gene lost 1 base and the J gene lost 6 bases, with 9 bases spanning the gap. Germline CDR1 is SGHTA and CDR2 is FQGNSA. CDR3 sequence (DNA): TGTGCCAGCAGCTTAGTTTTTTCGGATGGCTACACCTTC. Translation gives CASSLVFSDGYTF.

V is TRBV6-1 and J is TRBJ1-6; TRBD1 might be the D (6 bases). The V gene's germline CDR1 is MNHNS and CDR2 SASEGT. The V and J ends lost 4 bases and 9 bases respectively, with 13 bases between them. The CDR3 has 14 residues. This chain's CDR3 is CASSARTESSPLHF. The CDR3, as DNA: TGTGCCAGCAGTGCAAGGACAGAGTCTTCACCCCTCCACTTT.

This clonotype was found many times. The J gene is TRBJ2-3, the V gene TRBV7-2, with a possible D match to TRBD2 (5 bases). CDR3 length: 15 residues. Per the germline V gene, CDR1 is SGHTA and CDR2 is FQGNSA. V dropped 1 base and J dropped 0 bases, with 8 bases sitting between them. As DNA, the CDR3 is TGTGCCAGCAGCTTAGGGTCTAGCAGCACAGATACGCAGTATTTT. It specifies CASSLGSSSTDTQYF.

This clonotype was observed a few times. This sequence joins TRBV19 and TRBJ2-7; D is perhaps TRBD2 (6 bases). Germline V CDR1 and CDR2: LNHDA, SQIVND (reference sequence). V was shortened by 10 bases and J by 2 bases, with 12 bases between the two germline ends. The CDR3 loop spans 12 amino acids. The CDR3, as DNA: TGTGCCACCACGGGACTGACCTACGAGCAGTACTTC. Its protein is CATTGLTYEQYF. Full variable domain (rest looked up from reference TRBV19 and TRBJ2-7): DGGITQSPKYLFRKEGQNVTLSCEQNLNHDAMYWYRQDPGQGLRLIYYSQIVNDFQKGDIAEGYSVSREKKESFPLTVTSAQKNPTAFYLCATTGLTYEQYFGPGTRLTVT.

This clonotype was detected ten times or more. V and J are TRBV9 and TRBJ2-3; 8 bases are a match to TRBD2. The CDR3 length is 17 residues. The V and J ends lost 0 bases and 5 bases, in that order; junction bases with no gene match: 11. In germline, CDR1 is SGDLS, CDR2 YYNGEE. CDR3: CASSVAFSGKGEDTQYF. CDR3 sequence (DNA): TGTGCCAGCAGCGTAGCTTTTAGCGGGAAGGGGGAAGATACGCAGTATTTT.

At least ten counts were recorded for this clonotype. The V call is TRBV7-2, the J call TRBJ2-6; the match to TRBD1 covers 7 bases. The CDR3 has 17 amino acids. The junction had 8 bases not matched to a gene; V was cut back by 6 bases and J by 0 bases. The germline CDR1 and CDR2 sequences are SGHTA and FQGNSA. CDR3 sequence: CASSADRDASGANVLTF. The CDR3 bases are TGTGCCAGCAGTGCTGACAGGGATGCCTCTGGGGCCAACGTCCTGACTTTC.

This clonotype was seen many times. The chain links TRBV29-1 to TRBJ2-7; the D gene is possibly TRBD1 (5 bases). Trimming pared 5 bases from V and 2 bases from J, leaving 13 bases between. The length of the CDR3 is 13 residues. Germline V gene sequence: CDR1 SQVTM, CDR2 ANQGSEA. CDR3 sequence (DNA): TGCAGCGTTTCCTGGACAACCACCTACGAGCAGTACTTC. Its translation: CSVSWTTTYEQYF.

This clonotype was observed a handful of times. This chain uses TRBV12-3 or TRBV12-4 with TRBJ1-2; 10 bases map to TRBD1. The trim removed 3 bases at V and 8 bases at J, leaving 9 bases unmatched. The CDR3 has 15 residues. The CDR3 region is CASSFTGQGGLGYTF. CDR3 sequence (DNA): TGTGCCAGCAGTTTTACCGGACAGGGGGGGTTAGGCTACACCTTC.

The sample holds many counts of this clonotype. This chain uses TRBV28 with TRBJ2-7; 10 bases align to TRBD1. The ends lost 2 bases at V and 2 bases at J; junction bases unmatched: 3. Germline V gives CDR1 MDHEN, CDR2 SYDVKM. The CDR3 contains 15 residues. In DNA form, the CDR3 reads TGTGCCAGCAGTTTACCGGGACAGGGGACCTACGAGCAGTACTTC. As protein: CASSLPGQGTYEQYF.

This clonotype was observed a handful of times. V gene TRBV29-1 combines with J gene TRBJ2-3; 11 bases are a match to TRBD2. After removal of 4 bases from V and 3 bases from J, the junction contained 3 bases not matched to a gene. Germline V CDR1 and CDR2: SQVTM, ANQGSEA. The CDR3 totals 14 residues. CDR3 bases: TGCAGCGTTGGTACTAGCGGGAGAACAGATACGCAGTATTTT. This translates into CSVGTSGRTDTQYF.

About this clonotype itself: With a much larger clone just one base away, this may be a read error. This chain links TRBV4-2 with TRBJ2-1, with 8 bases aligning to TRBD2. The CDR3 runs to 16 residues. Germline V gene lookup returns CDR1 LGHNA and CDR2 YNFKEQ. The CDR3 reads CASSPVAGGSCNEQFF. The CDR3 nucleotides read TGTGCCAGCAGCCCGGTCGCGGGGGGCTCCTGCAATGAGCAGTTCTTC.

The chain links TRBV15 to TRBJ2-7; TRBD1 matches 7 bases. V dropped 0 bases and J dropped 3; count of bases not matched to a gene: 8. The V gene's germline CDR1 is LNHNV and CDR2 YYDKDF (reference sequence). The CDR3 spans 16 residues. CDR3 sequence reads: CATSRDPDRVGYEQYF. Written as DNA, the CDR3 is TGTGCCACCAGCAGAGATCCCGACAGGGTCGGCTACGAGCAGTACTTC.

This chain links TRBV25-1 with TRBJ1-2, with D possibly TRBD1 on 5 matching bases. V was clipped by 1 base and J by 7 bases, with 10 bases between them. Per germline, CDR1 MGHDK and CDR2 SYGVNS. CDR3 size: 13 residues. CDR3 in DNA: TGTGCCAGCAGTGAATCAGGGTTCAGTGGCTACACCTTC. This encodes CASSESGFSGYTF.

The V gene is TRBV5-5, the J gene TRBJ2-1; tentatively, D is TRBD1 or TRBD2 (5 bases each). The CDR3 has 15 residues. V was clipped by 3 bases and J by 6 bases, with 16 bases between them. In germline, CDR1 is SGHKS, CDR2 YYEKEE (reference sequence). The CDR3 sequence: CASSSGTREVNEQFF. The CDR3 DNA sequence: TGTGCCAGCAGCTCCGGGACCCGAGAAGTCAATGAGCAGTTCTTC.

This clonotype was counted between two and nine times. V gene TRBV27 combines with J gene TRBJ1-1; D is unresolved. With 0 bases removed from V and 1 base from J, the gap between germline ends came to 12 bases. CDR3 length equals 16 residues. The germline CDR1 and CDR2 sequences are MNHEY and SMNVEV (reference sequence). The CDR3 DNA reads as TGTGCCAGCAGTTTATCCACAGTGACCCCGAACACTGAAGCTTTCTTT. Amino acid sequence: CASSLSTVTPNTEAFF.

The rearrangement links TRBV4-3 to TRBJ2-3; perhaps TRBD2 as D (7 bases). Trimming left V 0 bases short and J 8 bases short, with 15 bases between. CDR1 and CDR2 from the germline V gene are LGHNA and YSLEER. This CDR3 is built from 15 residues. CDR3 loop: CASSQEGGDGGTQYF. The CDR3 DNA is TGCGCCAGCAGCCAAGAAGGGGGGGACGGAGGTACGCAGTATTTT.

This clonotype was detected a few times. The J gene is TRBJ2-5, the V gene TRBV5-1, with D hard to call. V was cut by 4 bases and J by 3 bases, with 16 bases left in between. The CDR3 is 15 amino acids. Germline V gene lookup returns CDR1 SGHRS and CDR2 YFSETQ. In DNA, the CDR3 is TGCGCCAGCAGCCCCACAAGATGGGGAAAAGAGACCCAGTACTTC. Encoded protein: CASSPTRWGKETQYF.

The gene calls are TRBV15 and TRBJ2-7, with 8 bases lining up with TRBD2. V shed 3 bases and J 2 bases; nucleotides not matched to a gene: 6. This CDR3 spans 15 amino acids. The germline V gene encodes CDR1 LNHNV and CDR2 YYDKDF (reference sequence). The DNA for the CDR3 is TGTGCCACCAGCAGCCGGGGGGGAGCTACCTACGAGCAGTACTTC. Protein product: CATSSRGGATYEQYF.

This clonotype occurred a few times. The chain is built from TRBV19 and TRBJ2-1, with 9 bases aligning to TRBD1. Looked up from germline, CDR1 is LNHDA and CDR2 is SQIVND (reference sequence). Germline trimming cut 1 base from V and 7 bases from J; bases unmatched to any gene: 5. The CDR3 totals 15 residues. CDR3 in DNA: TGTGCCAGTAGTATAGGGGGACAGGGTTGGAATGAGCAGTTCTTC. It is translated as CASSIGGQGWNEQFF.

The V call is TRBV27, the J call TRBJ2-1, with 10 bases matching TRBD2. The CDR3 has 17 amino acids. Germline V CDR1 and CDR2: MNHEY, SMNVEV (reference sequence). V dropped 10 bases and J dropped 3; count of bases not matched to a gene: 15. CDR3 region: CATRTSGAYLGYNEQFF. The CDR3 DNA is TGTGCCACCAGGACTAGCGGAGCTTATCTAGGCTACAATGAGCAGTTCTTC.

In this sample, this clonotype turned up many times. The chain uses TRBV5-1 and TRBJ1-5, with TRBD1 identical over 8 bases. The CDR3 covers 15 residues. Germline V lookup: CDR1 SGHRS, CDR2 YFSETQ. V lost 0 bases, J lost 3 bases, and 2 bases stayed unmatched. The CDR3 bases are TGCGCCAGCAGCTTGGGGACAGGGCTCAATCAGCCCCAGCATTTT. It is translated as CASSLGTGLNQPQHF.